This TCR beta chain emerged from a study of neurological immune-mediated disorders. Study-wide results and caveats: HTLV-1-associated myelopathy had the most TCR clonal expansion, while multiple sclerosis had the least, a level that fell below healthy controls.

On this clonotype itself: The antigen remains undetermined.

Preparation of the unsorted libraries drew on 2 million PBMCs stored at -80 C. TCRdb recomputed calls from the 5' RACE reads with MiXCR, one row per CDR3 protein. The sample yields about 77,000 distinct CDR3 sequences, around a tenth seen once. This CDR3 has 12 residues. Germline V gene data show CDR1 as SNHLY and CDR2 as FYNNEI. J was trimmed by 7 bases and V by 8 bases; bases with no gene match: 3. The chain links TRBV2 to TRBJ2-2, with 8 bases that match TRBD1. The source is a man in his fifties or sixties in good health. The specimen was PBMCs. In DNA form, the CDR3 reads TGTGCCAGCGGACAGGGTTACGGGGAGCTGTTTTTT. It is translated as CASGQGYGELFF. The complete variable domain, with remaining parts taken from reference TRBV2 and TRBJ2-2, reads EPEVTQTPSHQVTQMGQEVILRCVPISNHLYFYWYRQILGQKVEFLVSFYNNEISEKSEIFDDQFSVERPDGSNFTLKIRSTKLEDSAMYFCASGQGYGELFFGEGSRLTVL.